Each of the 5 T cell receptor beta chains below was sequenced from the same sample in a study of OX40 agonist ivuxolimab in advanced cancers. Generated by immunoSEQ multiplex PCR, the TCRdb table keeps only in-frame clones and is missing some. This sample carries 73,000 or so clones, about 82% of them seen once, and the ten largest clones take approximately 0.61%. The input for sequencing was CD4+ or CD8+ T cells sorted from blood, taken in a trial of the OX40 agonist ivuxolimab. The receptors were sampled from an adult with an advanced solid tumor such as melanoma, head and neck, liver or kidney cancer.

The gene calls are TRBV11-1 and TRBJ2-2; D not resolved. The CDR3 is 12 residues long. V was trimmed by 4 bases and J by 5 bases, leaving 5 bases between them. Germline CDR1 SGHAT, CDR2 FQDESV (reference sequence). The CDR3 loop reads CASSYGTGELFF. DNA for the CDR3: TGTGCCAGCAGCTACGGAACCGGGGAGCTGTTTTTT. The full variable domain, rest sourced from reference TRBV11-1 and TRBJ2-2, is EAEVAQSPRYKITEKSQAVAFWCDPISGHATLYWYRQILGQGPELLVQFQDESVVDDSQLPKDRFSAERLKGVDSTLKIQPAELGDSAMYLCASSYGTGELFFGEGSRLTVL.

This chain links TRBV9 with TRBJ2-2; the D is unclear. CDR1 and CDR2 (germline): SGDLS, YYNGEE. Trimming pared 3 bases from V and 9 bases from J, leaving 12 bases between. The CDR3 has 13 residues. CDR3 coding DNA: TGTGCCAGCAGCGCTGAAAATTCCCGGGAGCTGTTTTTT. Amino acid sequence: CASSAENSRELFF.

This chain connects TRBV9 to TRBJ2-5; D is tentatively TRBD1 or TRBD2 (5 bases each). Germline V lookup: CDR1 SGDLS, CDR2 YYNGEE. Between the trimmed V and J ends, which lost 1 base and 2 bases, there was a span of 15 bases. This CDR3 is built from 16 residues. CDR3 loop: CASSVTTGTEQETQYF. The CDR3 DNA reads as TGTGCCAGCAGCGTAACCACCGGGACCGAGCAAGAGACCCAGTACTTC.

This chain joins TRBV18 and TRBJ2-1; 14 bases map to TRBD2. CDR1 and CDR2 from the germline V gene are KGHSH and LQKENI. The junction had 5 bases not matched to a gene; V was cut back by 5 bases and J by 8 bases. The CDR3 is 15 residues long. The CDR3 protein is CASSEGLAGVDEQFF. CDR3 coding DNA: TGTGCCAGCTCAGAGGGACTAGCGGGGGTTGATGAGCAGTTCTTC.

The CDR3 DNA follows: TGTGCCAGCAGCGTCACAGGGGAGGGGCTCTATGGCTACACCTTC. Its translation: CASSVTGEGLYGYTF. The gene calls are TRBV2 and TRBJ1-2, with TRBD1 matching over 7 bases. The CDR3 runs 15 residues. CDR1 SNHLY and CDR2 FYNNEI come from the germline V gene. The J segment lost 4 bases and the V segment lost 6 bases, leaving 11 bases of the junction unmatched. Using reference TRBV2 and TRBJ1-2 for the parts outside the CDR3, the full variable domain is EPEVTQTPSHQVTQMGQEVILRCVPISNHLYFYWYRQILGQKVEFLVSFYNNEISEKSEIFDDQFSVERPDGSNFTLKIRSTKLEDSAMYFCASSVTGEGLYGYTFGSGTRLTVV.